The next 24 T cell receptor beta chains were all read from a single sample in a study of blood T cell repertoires in COVID-19. Measured with immunoSEQ multiplex PCR; TCRdb has only the in-frame clones, and not every one. The sample records roughly 90,000 clones, roughly 80% being singletons. The sample taken for sequencing was peripheral blood. All receptors derive from a woman of 80 years or more with active or convalescent COVID-19.

CDR3 residues: CAWDLGGAQIEAFF. CDR3 coding DNA: TGTGCCTGGGACCTTGGAGGGGCCCAAATTGAAGCTTTCTTT. This chain uses TRBV30 with TRBJ1-1; a weak D match, TRBD1 (5 bases). The CDR3 loop spans 14 amino acids. V was clipped by 5 bases and J by 7 bases, with 20 bases between them. Germline lookup yields CDR1 GTSNPN and CDR2 SVGIG (reference sequence).

This chain joins TRBV4-1 and TRBJ2-7; 12 positions agree with TRBD2. The V gene's germline CDR1 is MGHRA and CDR2 YSYEKL. This CDR3 is built from 15 residues. The V segment lost 4 bases and the J segment 7 bases; nucleotides outside the gene matches: 8. The CDR3 sequence: CASSPPGLAGGEQYF. CDR3 nucleotides: TGCGCCAGCAGCCCCCCGGGACTAGCGGGTGGGGAGCAGTACTTC.

The chain combines TRBV6-5 with TRBJ2-3; TRBD2 is a possible D gene (5 bases). This CDR3 has 15 residues. Trimming took 11 bases from V and 5 from J, leaving 23 bases between them. Per the germline V gene, CDR1 is MNHEY and CDR2 is SVGAGI. CDR3 amino acids: CASRPTIFRGDTQYF. The CDR3 coding sequence is TGTGCCTCGAGACCCACCATTTTTCGGGGAGATACGCAGTATTTT.

The J gene is TRBJ1-1, the V gene TRBV6-5, with TRBD1 identical over 8 bases. The germline gives CDR1 MNHEY, CDR2 SVGAGI. Trimming at V came to 5 bases and at J to 5 bases, leaving 7 bases not matched to a gene. This CDR3 is 14 amino acids long. The CDR3 sequence: CASSPRTGPTEAFF. The CDR3 DNA follows: TGTGCCAGCAGTCCGAGGACAGGGCCGACTGAAGCTTTCTTT.

The rearrangement links TRBV15 to TRBJ2-1; TRBD1 matches 7 bases. Germline V gives CDR1 LNHNV, CDR2 YYDKDF (reference sequence). This CDR3 comprises 13 residues. The V gene end was trimmed by 1 base and the J gene end by 6 bases; junction bases not matched to a gene: 0. The CDR3 reads CATSRGTGNEQFF. For the CDR3, the DNA is TGTGCCACCAGCAGAGGGACAGGCAATGAGCAGTTCTTC. The whole variable domain, remainder taken from reference TRBV15 and TRBJ2-1, is DAMVIQNPRYQVTQFGKPVTLSCSQTLNHNVMYWYQQKSSQAPKLLFHYYDKDFNNEADTPDNFQSRRPNTSFCFLDIRSPGLGDTAMYLCATSRGTGNEQFFGPGTRLTVL.

The rearrangement uses TRBV4-2 and TRBJ2-4; D ambiguous. The CDR3 is 13 amino acids. V lost 0 bases and J lost 4, with 4 bases in between. Germline V gene lookup returns CDR1 LGHNA and CDR2 YNFKEQ. DNA for the CDR3: TGTGCCAGCAGCCAAGAATTAAAAAACATTCAGTACTTC. Translating it yields CASSQELKNIQYF.

The CDR3, as DNA: TGTGCCAGCAGTTTTGCCGGGACAGGGGAAGAGACCCAGTACTTC. Protein product: CASSFAGTGEETQYF. The chain joins TRBV28 to TRBJ2-5; TRBD1 agrees at 10 bases. Germline CDR1 and CDR2: MDHEN and SYDVKM. The ends lost 3 bases at V and 3 bases at J; junction bases unmatched: 4. The CDR3 spans 15 residues.

The CDR3 spells CASSPRTGEIHYGYTF. For the CDR3, the DNA is TGTGCCAGCAGCCCCCGGACAGGGGAAATTCACTATGGCTACACCTTC. The V and J genes are TRBV7-9 and TRBJ1-2; 9 bases agree with TRBD1. CDR3 length: 16 residues. Germline V CDR1 and CDR2: SEHNR, FQNEAQ (reference sequence). With V trimmed by 5 bases and J by 3 bases, 10 bases remained unmatched.

The genes are TRBV6-6 and TRBJ1-2; 8 bases map to TRBD1. Germline assignment: CDR1 MNHNY and CDR2 SVGAGI (reference sequence). V lost 5 bases, J lost 3 bases, and 14 bases stayed unmatched. This CDR3 comprises 17 residues. CDR3 protein: CASSPARGRNGDYGYTF. The CDR3 DNA follows: TGTGCCAGCAGTCCTGCCAGGGGGCGGAATGGGGACTATGGCTACACCTTC.

The genes are TRBV5-1 and TRBJ1-1; D possibly corresponds to TRBD1 (5 bases). There are 15 residues in the CDR3. Germline loops: CDR1 SGHRS, CDR2 YFSETQ. The ends were cut back, 5 bases at V and 1 base at J, with 15 bases in the middle. The CDR3 bases are TGCGCCAGCAGGACGGCGCCAGGGTCGAACACTGAAGCTTTCTTT. Translating gives CASRTAPGSNTEAFF.

The rearrangement uses TRBV5-4 and TRBJ2-4; the D gene is possibly TRBD1 (6 bases). V was pared by 5 bases and J by 5 bases, with 17 bases between. Germline lookup yields CDR1 SGHNT and CDR2 YYREEE (reference sequence). The CDR3 consists of 15 residues. CDR3 nucleotide sequence: TGTGCCAGCAGGCCCTCCTTGACAGGAGAAAACATTCAGTACTTC. Protein product: CASRPSLTGENIQYF. The full variable domain, with the rest looked up from reference TRBV5-4 and TRBJ2-4, is ETGVTQSPTHLIKTRGQQVTLRCSSQSGHNTVSWYQQALGQGPQFIFQYYREEENGRGNFPPRFSGLQFPNYSSELNVNALELDDSALYLCASRPSLTGENIQYFGAGTRLSVL.

The V and J genes are TRBV19 and TRBJ1-5; D is undetermined. In germline, CDR1 is LNHDA, CDR2 SQIVND (reference sequence). V lost 9 bases and J lost 3, with 15 bases in between. The CDR3 is made up of 14 amino acids. In DNA, the CDR3 is TGTGCCAGCCAAAAGGGAGGGTTCAATCAGCCCCAGCATTTT. This codes for CASQKGGFNQPQHF.

The V call is TRBV27, the J call TRBJ2-1; D might be TRBD2 (5 bases). The V end lost 6 bases, the J end lost 1 base, and 16 bases lay between the germline ends. In germline, CDR1 is MNHEY, CDR2 SMNVEV (reference sequence). The CDR3 has 16 amino acids. This chain's CDR3 is CASSSIEGGSYNEQFF. Written as DNA, the CDR3 is TGTGCCAGCAGCTCCATTGAGGGCGGATCCTACAATGAGCAGTTCTTC.

The chain recombines TRBV5-5 with TRBJ1-2, with 9 positions matching TRBD1. V was clipped by 4 bases and J by 2 bases; unmatched bases: 6. Germline V gene data show CDR1 as SGHKS and CDR2 as YYEKEE (reference sequence). This CDR3 region has 15 residues. The DNA of the CDR3 is TGTGCCAGCAGCCTCACCGGACAGGGGAACTATGGCTACACCTTC. This codes for CASSLTGQGNYGYTF.

This chain connects TRBV7-2 to TRBJ1-3; TRBD1 matches at 9 bases. This CDR3 spans 17 amino acids. The germline V gene encodes CDR1 SGHTA and CDR2 FQGNSA. The trim removed 5 bases at V and 0 bases at J, leaving 8 bases unmatched. For the CDR3, the DNA is TGTGCCAGCAGCCCAGGACAGGGGCTGAGCTCTGGAAACACCATATATTTT. This codes for CASSPGQGLSSGNTIYF.

This clone was observed a few times. The V gene is TRBV5-1, the J gene TRBJ1-5; D ambiguous. This CDR3 is 14 amino acids long. Per germline, CDR1 SGHRS and CDR2 YFSETQ. With 4 bases removed from V and 1 base from J, the gap between germline ends came to 9 bases. The CDR3 region has the DNA TGCGCCAGCAGCCCATCGGGGAGCAATCAGCCCCAGCATTTT. Translating it yields CASSPSGSNQPQHF.

The CDR3 protein is CASSYSKRGQGQPQHF. The CDR3, as DNA: TGTGCCAGCAGTTACTCGAAAAGGGGGCAGGGTCAGCCCCAGCATTTT. This sequence joins TRBV6-2 or TRBV6-3 and TRBJ1-5; 7 bases are shared with TRBD1. The CDR3 loop spans 16 amino acids. The junction had 8 bases not matched to a gene; V was cut back by 0 bases and J by 6 bases. CDR1 and CDR2 (germline): MNHEY, SVGEGT.

Only one count was recorded for this clone. Other DNA sequences in this specimen translate into the identical CDR3. The genes are TRBV5-1 and TRBJ1-1; the D is unclear. Trimming stripped 0 bases from V and 2 bases from J, with 14 bases between. CDR3 size: 16 residues. Germline CDR1 is SGHRS and CDR2 is YFSETQ. The CDR3 loop reads CASSLALAGPNTEAFF. The DNA of the CDR3 is TGCGCCAGCAGCTTGGCCCTCGCTGGGCCTAACACTGAAGCTTTCTTT.

CDR3 sequence reads: CATSDFSGTGELFF. The CDR3 DNA is TGTGCCACCAGTGATTTTTCCGGCACCGGGGAGCTGTTTTTT. This chain connects TRBV24-1 to TRBJ2-2; D remains unclear. V was pared by 1 base and J by 4 bases, with 6 bases between. Germline CDR1 and CDR2: KGHDR and SFDVKD. CDR3 length: 14 amino acids.

The DNA of the CDR3 is TGTGCCAGCTCACCAGAACAGAAAGAGACCCAGTACTTC. Its translation: CASSPEQKETQYF. The chain couples TRBV18 to TRBJ2-5; D not resolved. The CDR3 totals 13 residues. Germline CDR1 is KGHSH and CDR2 is LQKENI. V was trimmed by 2 bases and J by 3 bases, leaving 7 bases between them. Based on the CDR3 plus reference TRBV18 and TRBJ2-5, the full variable domain is NAGVMQNPRHLVRRRGQEARLRCSPMKGHSHVYWYRQLPEEGLKFMVYLQKENIIDESGMPKERFSAEFPKEGPSILRIQQVVRGDSAAYFCASSPEQKETQYFGPGTRLLVL.

This rearrangement joins TRBV5-1 to TRBJ2-2; 8 bases agree with TRBD2. Germline CDR1 and CDR2: SGHRS and YFSETQ. This CDR3 region has 15 residues. After removal of 1 base from V and 5 bases from J, the junction contained 4 bases not matched to a gene. DNA for the CDR3: TGCGCCAGCAGCTTGTCACCGGGAGGGACCGGGGAGCTGTTTTTT. It encodes CASSLSPGGTGELFF.

The chain combines TRBV3-1 (or the pseudogene TRBV3-2) with TRBJ1-2; perhaps TRBD1 as D (5 bases). The V gene lost 0 bases and the J gene lost 6 bases, with 11 bases spanning the gap. The V gene's germline CDR1 is LGHDT and CDR2 YNNKEL (reference sequence). This CDR3 has 14 residues. CDR3 DNA sequence: TGTGCCAGCAGCCAAGAACTACGGGGGGATGGCTACACCTTC. It is translated as CASSQELRGDGYTF.

The chain uses TRBV18 and TRBJ2-1, with 7 bases identical to TRBD2. Germline CDR1 reads KGHSH; CDR2 reads LQKENI. The CDR3 length is 16 residues. The trim removed 3 bases at V and 1 base at J, leaving 6 bases unmatched. CDR3 DNA sequence: TGTGCCAGCTCACCGATGCTAGCGGAGTCCTACAATGAGCAGTTCTTC. Its protein product is CASSPMLAESYNEQFF.

The chain couples TRBV12-3 or TRBV12-4 to TRBJ2-7, with 10 nucleotides matching TRBD2. This CDR3 has 13 amino acids. The ends lost 6 bases at V and 4 bases at J; junction bases unmatched: 3. CDR3 coding DNA: TGTGCCAGCAGGGCTAGCGGGGGTTACGAGCAGTACTTC. Its translation is CASRASGGYEQYF.